The clone carrying this TCR beta chain has just a few counts. This specimen comes from a study of naive and memory T cell subsets. Trimming cost V 2 bases and J 3 bases, with 13 bases left between them. Germline V gene lookup returns CDR1 MNHEY and CDR2 SMNVEV (reference sequence). CDR3 size: 15 residues. An equimolar mix of two oligonucleotides served as the beta constant-region primer for TRBC1 and TRBC2. Four rounds of PCR amplified the ligated cDNA using nested alpha and beta constant-region primers plus SP2. A 12-nucleotide UMI and the SP2 primer were added to the cDNA 3' end by oligonucleotide ligation. TCRdb fed the UMI-ligation and nested PCR reads into MiXCR, producing one record per CDR3 protein. The sample has 80,000 or so distinct CDR3 sequences; over 8.5% are singletons.

The sequencing sample was made of naive CD8+ T cells from blood. The V call is TRBV27, the J call TRBJ1-2; D is undetermined. The clonotype comes from a human donor in good health. Here the CDR3 reads CASSLSREIDYGYTF. The CDR3, as DNA: TGTGCCAGCAGTTTAAGCCGGGAGATAGACTATGGCTACACCTTC.